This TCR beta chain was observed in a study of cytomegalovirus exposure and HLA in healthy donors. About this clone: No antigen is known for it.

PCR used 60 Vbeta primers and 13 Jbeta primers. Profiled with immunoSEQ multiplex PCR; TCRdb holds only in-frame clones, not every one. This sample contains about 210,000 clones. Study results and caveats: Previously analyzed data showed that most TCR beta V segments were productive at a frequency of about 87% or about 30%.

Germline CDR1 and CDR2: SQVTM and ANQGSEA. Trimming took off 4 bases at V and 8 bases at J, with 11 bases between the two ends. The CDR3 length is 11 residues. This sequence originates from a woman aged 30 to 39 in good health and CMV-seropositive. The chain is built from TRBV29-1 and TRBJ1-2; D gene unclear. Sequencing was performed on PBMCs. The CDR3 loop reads CSVVEGGGYTF. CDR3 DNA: TGCAGCGTTGTCGAGGGCGGCGGCTACACCTTC.